The clone carrying this T cell receptor beta chain is labeled medium-sized (0.01 to 0.1%). Its specificity is unknown. This sample is part of a study of vaccination and CD4 T cells after COVID-19. Study-level findings and limits: In convalescent patients, a median about 90% of reactive clones appeared only post-vaccination.

CDR3 size: 16 residues. V lost 4 bases and J 6 bases, leaving 19 bases between the germline ends. Germline CDR1 and CDR2: MNHNS and SASEGT. The Oncomine TCR Beta short-read assay sequenced DNA from cultured CD4+ T cells. CD4+ T cells were cultured, and genomic DNA was extracted from them. TCRdb redid the calling of the PCR reads with MiXCR, one entry per CDR3 protein. The data hold 9,500 to 15,000 distinct CDR3 sequences, with 20% to 25% observed a single time. Treatment defined: roughly ten-day PBMC culture with coronavirus spike peptide pools or control peptides (ViraFEST assay). The sample here was CD4+ T cells from blood, cultured in vitro, taken before SARS-CoV-2 vaccination. The chain combines TRBV6-1 with TRBJ1-5; tentatively, D is TRBD1 (5 bases). This sequence was found in a human donor who received a COVID-19 vaccine. The CDR3 DNA sequence: TGTGCCAGCAGTGTCACCTCTCAGGGAGGCGGTCAGCCCCAGCATTTT. This codes for CASSVTSQGGGQPQHF.